The 15 T cell receptor beta chains listed next were all sequenced from one sample in a study of T cell clonotyping in hematopoietic cell transplantation. Clones were read by immunoSEQ multiplex PCR, and TCRdb kept only the in-frame ones, dropping some. The sample records 9,500 to 14,000 clones, more than 85% being singletons. The time point denotes: recipient sample about 28 days before transplant, after cytoreduction. The sequences come from peripheral blood mononuclear cells, collected before stem cell transplant. The receptors shown here come from a middle-aged woman with acute myeloid leukemia. Some clones in this sample may be carry-over from other donors' samples.

V usage is TRBV25-1 and J usage is TRBJ1-6, with a tentative D call TRBD1 (5 bases). V was trimmed by 2 bases and J by 4 bases, leaving 9 bases between them. CDR1 MGHDK and CDR2 SYGVNS come from the germline V gene. The CDR3 is made up of 15 amino acids. The CDR3 loop is CASSERRGYNSPLHF. CDR3 nucleotides: TGTGCCAGCAGTGAAAGACGGGGGTATAATTCACCCCTCCACTTT.

V is TRBV6-5 and J is TRBJ1-5; D not certain. Germline V gene lookup returns CDR1 MNHEY and CDR2 SVGAGI. Trimming took 2 bases from V and 5 from J, leaving 10 bases between them. The CDR3 totals 14 residues. The CDR3 reads CASSYGGGHQPQHF. DNA for the CDR3: TGTGCCAGCAGTTACGGTGGCGGTCATCAGCCCCAGCATTTT.

The gene calls are TRBV19 and TRBJ2-3; D not certain. V lost 5 bases to trimming and J lost 0 bases, with 9 bases between them. Germline values: CDR1 LNHDA, CDR2 SQIVND (reference sequence). The CDR3 totals 14 residues. CDR3 amino acids: CASSPWPSTDTQYF. The CDR3 coding sequence is TGTGCCAGTAGTCCCTGGCCCAGCACAGATACGCAGTATTTT.

The chain has TRBV5-6 and TRBJ1-2; D is ambiguous. CDR1 and CDR2 from the germline V gene are SGHDT and YYEEEE. V gave up 1 base and J gave up 6 bases, with 13 bases separating them. The CDR3 spans 14 residues. The CDR3 DNA reads TGTGCCAGCAGCTTGTGGGGAGCTTGGCATGGCTACACCTTC. This translates into CASSLWGAWHGYTF.

The V and J genes are TRBV30 and TRBJ2-3; 7 bases match TRBD2. Germline CDR1 and CDR2: GTSNPN and SVGIG (reference sequence). This CDR3 is 12 amino acids long. The ends lost 8 bases at V and 5 bases at J; junction bases unmatched: 7. The CDR3 bases are TGTGCCGCGGGAGATCGTATAGATACGCAGTATTTT. It translates to CAAGDRIDTQYF.

The rearrangement links TRBV9 to TRBJ1-4; possibly TRBD1 for D (6 bases). The CDR3 is made up of 15 amino acids. The V end lost 0 bases, the J end lost 8 bases, and 14 bases lay between the germline ends. From germline, CDR1 is SGDLS and CDR2 YYNGEE. The CDR3 DNA sequence: TGTGCCAGCAGCGTAGACGGAGGGGGATCGGAAAAACTGTTTTTT. The encoded protein is CASSVDGGGSEKLFF.

This clone was recorded only once. The rearrangement joins TRBV2 to TRBJ1-2, with TRBD1 as a possible D gene (5 bases). This CDR3 has 13 residues. CDR1 SNHLY and CDR2 FYNNEI come from the germline V gene. With 5 bases removed from V and 8 bases from J, the gap between germline ends came to 15 bases. This CDR3 is CASSPEGVYGYTF. DNA for the CDR3: TGTGCCAGCAGTCCGGAAGGGGTTTACGGCTACACCTTC.

This clone was seen once. The chain has TRBV9 and TRBJ1-5, with a possible D match to TRBD1 (6 bases). The CDR3 runs to 15 residues. V lost 0 bases to trimming and J lost 3 bases, with 10 bases between them. CDR1 and CDR2 (germline): SGDLS, YYNGEE. This CDR3 is CASSVGDKFNQPQHF. In nucleotides, the CDR3 is TGTGCCAGCAGCGTAGGGGACAAGTTCAATCAGCCCCAGCATTTT.

The chain carries TRBV28 and TRBJ1-2; 8 bases line up with TRBD1. The length of the CDR3 is 14 residues. The J segment lost 8 bases and the V segment lost 6 bases, leaving 11 bases of the junction unmatched. The germline gives CDR1 MDHEN, CDR2 SYDVKM. The CDR3 sequence is CASSRDRRAEGYTF. CDR3 bases: TGTGCCAGCAGCCGGGACAGGAGGGCTGAAGGCTACACCTTC.

This clone was seen a single time. This chain connects TRBV4-1 to TRBJ1-1, with D unclear. Trimming shortened V by 2 bases and J by 2 bases, and 3 bases separated the two germline ends. Germline loops: CDR1 MGHRA, CDR2 YSYEKL. The CDR3 has 12 amino acids. The CDR3 protein is CASSQFNTEAFF. DNA of the CDR3: TGCGCCAGCAGCCAATTCAACACTGAAGCTTTCTTT.

This chain uses TRBV29-1 with TRBJ1-5, with D hard to call. This CDR3 is 12 amino acids long. The germline gives CDR1 SQVTM, CDR2 ANQGSEA. V gave up 4 bases and J gave up 1 base, with 5 bases separating them. CDR3 protein: CSVAGSNQPQHF. The CDR3 DNA reads as TGCAGCGTTGCGGGCAGCAATCAGCCCCAGCATTTT.

This clone has a single count. V is TRBV5-1 and J is TRBJ2-1, with 14 bases that match TRBD2. J lost 9 bases, V lost 4 bases, and 6 bases had no gene match. Germline-derived CDR1 and CDR2 are SGHRS and YFSETQ. CDR3 size: 15 residues. This CDR3 is CASSHGTSGSSEQFF. CDR3 DNA sequence: TGCGCCAGCAGCCACGGGACTAGCGGGAGCAGTGAGCAGTTCTTC. Based on the CDR3 plus reference TRBV5-1 and TRBJ2-1, the full variable domain is KAGVTQTPRYLIKTRGQQVTLSCSPISGHRSVSWYQQTPGQGLQFLFEYFSETQRNKGNFPGRFSGRQFSNSRSEMNVSTLELGDSALYLCASSHGTSGSSEQFFGPGTRLTVL.

This clone was found once. V and J are TRBV2 and TRBJ1-2, with D possibly being TRBD1 (5 bases). V lost 5 bases, J lost 6 bases, and 16 bases lay in between. Germline V gives CDR1 SNHLY, CDR2 FYNNEI. This CDR3 has 14 amino acids. The CDR3 nucleotides are TGTGCCAGCAGTCATCCTGATGGGGGACATGGCTACACCTTC. This encodes CASSHPDGGHGYTF.

This clone has a single count. The rearrangement uses TRBV7-8 and TRBJ1-2; perhaps TRBD1 as D (6 bases). From germline, CDR1 is SGHVS and CDR2 FQNEAQ. V was pared by 4 bases and J by 2 bases, with 17 bases between. This CDR3 comprises 16 residues. CDR3 loop: CASSSSGDPRNYGYTF. CDR3 nucleotide sequence: TGTGCCAGCAGCTCGTCAGGGGACCCCCGCAACTATGGCTACACCTTC.

The chain links TRBV5-5 to TRBJ2-7; D is ambiguous. Germline V lookup: CDR1 SGHKS, CDR2 YYEKEE (reference sequence). V lost 0 bases, J lost 1 base, and 11 bases lay in between. This CDR3 region has 15 residues. CDR3 sequence reads: CASSLERSVSYEQYF. The CDR3 DNA sequence: TGTGCCAGCAGCTTGGAGAGGTCTGTGTCCTACGAGCAGTACTTC.